The 27 T cell receptor beta chains in this list originate from one sample, sequenced in a study of T-cell reconstitution after alpha-beta-depleted transplantation in children. Unique molecular identifiers were used in preparing the TCRbeta library. TCRdb reprocessed the PCR reads with MiXCR, giving one entry per CDR3 protein. Among about a million distinct CDR3 sequences, less than 30% were seen once, and the ten largest hold 28%. The sample consisted of PBMCs, mostly from graft donor cells, taken 360 days after TCRalphabeta/CD19-depleted stem cell transplant. The receptors here all came from a boy younger than two who had a stem cell transplant for SCID, so the T cells may come from the graft donor.

The chain joins TRBV20-1 to TRBJ2-5; 7 bases agree with TRBD2. Germline loops: CDR1 DFQATT, CDR2 SNEGSKA (reference sequence). The trim removed 2 bases at V and 0 bases at J, leaving 3 bases unmatched. This CDR3 comprises 14 residues. This CDR3 reads CSARLAADQETQYF. The CDR3 DNA sequence: TGCAGTGCTAGACTAGCGGCAGACCAAGAGACCCAGTACTTC.

The chain has TRBV19 and TRBJ1-2; perhaps TRBD1 as D (5 bases). The CDR3 is 14 residues long. Trimming removed 5 bases at V and 2 bases at J, with 12 bases between. Germline V gene data show CDR1 as LNHDA and CDR2 as SQIVND (reference sequence). CDR3 bases: TGTGCCAGTAGTTCGGGACTGCTGAACTATGGCTACACCTTC. Translation: CASSSGLLNYGYTF.

This clonotype occurred a few times. The chain employs TRBV20-1 and TRBJ2-1, with D tentatively TRBD1 (5 bases). V dropped 1 base and J dropped 2 bases, with 9 bases sitting between them. Germline CDR1 DFQATT, CDR2 SNEGSKA (reference sequence). The CDR3 has 14 residues. CDR3 sequence (DNA): TGCAGTGCTAGAGTTAGGGGTCCCTACAATGAGCAGTTCTTC. This sequence encodes CSARVRGPYNEQFF.

This clonotype was seen only a few times. The rearrangement joins TRBV28 to TRBJ1-2, with D unresolved. This CDR3 comprises 15 residues. The germline CDR1 and CDR2 sequences are MDHEN and SYDVKM. V lost 8 bases and J lost 4, with 20 bases in between. This chain's CDR3 is CASRSHKDILYGYTF. CDR3 bases: TGTGCCAGCCGATCTCACAAAGACATTCTCTATGGCTACACCTTC.

This clonotype was counted only a few times. The rearrangement uses TRBV12-3 or TRBV12-4 and TRBJ2-7, with D unclear. With 3 bases removed from V and 7 bases from J, the gap between germline ends came to 13 bases. The length of the CDR3 is 13 residues. DNA for the CDR3: TGTGCCAGCAGTTTGGCCAGCCATGGGGAGCAGTACTTC. Translating gives CASSLASHGEQYF.

The chain employs TRBV28 and TRBJ1-2, with 7 bases fitting TRBD1. With V trimmed by 1 base and J by 4 bases, 6 bases remained unmatched. The CDR3 spans 15 residues. Germline V gives CDR1 MDHEN, CDR2 SYDVKM. CDR3 nucleotides: TGTGCCAGCAGTTTATTACCGGACAGGCCCTATGGCTACACCTTC. Translating gives CASSLLPDRPYGYTF.

This clonotype appeared once. The V and J genes are TRBV5-1 and TRBJ2-1; 9 nucleotides line up with TRBD1. The CDR3 extends over 14 amino acids. Germline-derived CDR1 and CDR2 are SGHRS and YFSETQ. Trimming cost V 0 bases and J 9 bases; bases outside gene matches: 4. In nucleotides, the CDR3 is TGCGCCAGCAGCTTGGATGGGACAGGGATTGAGCAGTTCTTC. Protein product: CASSLDGTGIEQFF. Combining the CDR3 with reference TRBV5-1 and TRBJ2-1 gives the whole variable domain KAGVTQTPRYLIKTRGQQVTLSCSPISGHRSVSWYQQTPGQGLQFLFEYFSETQRNKGNFPGRFSGRQFSNSRSEMNVSTLELGDSALYLCASSLDGTGIEQFFGPGTRLTVL.

The chain joins TRBV28 to TRBJ2-3; 11 positions match TRBD2. The J segment lost 2 bases and the V segment lost 8 bases, leaving 3 bases of the junction unmatched. CDR3 size: 14 residues. Germline V CDR1 and CDR2: MDHEN, SYDVKM. Written as DNA, the CDR3 is TGTGCCAGCCTAGCGGGGGGCCCCACAGATACGCAGTATTTT. Its protein product is CASLAGGPTDTQYF.

V gene TRBV2 combines with J gene TRBJ2-2; tentative D call: TRBD2 (6 bases). The CDR3 runs to 14 residues. Looked up from germline, CDR1 is SNHLY and CDR2 is FYNNEI. Trimming removed 7 bases at V and 6 bases at J, with 15 bases between. CDR3 sequence: CASIGGEVAGELFF. Written as DNA, the CDR3 is TGTGCCAGCATCGGTGGGGAGGTAGCCGGGGAGCTGTTTTTT.

The chain joins TRBV20-1 to TRBJ2-3; unclear D gene. CDR1 and CDR2 from the germline V gene are DFQATT and SNEGSKA (reference sequence). The CDR3 contains 15 residues. Trimming removed 6 bases at V and 0 bases at J, with 16 bases between. For the CDR3, the DNA is TGCAGTGCCGTACGACTGGGATCTAGCACAGATACGCAGTATTTT. Its translation: CSAVRLGSSTDTQYF.

The chain recombines TRBV20-1 with TRBJ2-3, with a weak D call TRBD2 (5 bases). The germline V and J ends were trimmed by 6 bases and 0 bases, with 13 bases remaining between them. CDR1 DFQATT and CDR2 SNEGSKA come from the germline V gene (reference sequence). The length of the CDR3 is 14 residues. The CDR3 DNA is TGCAGTGCGGACTTATCAGAAAGCACAGATACGCAGTATTTT. Translating it yields CSADLSESTDTQYF.

This clonotype was detected a few times. This chain joins TRBV11-1 and TRBJ2-1, with TRBD1 as a possible D gene (5 bases). The ends were cut back, 4 bases at V and 0 bases at J, with 19 bases in the middle. This CDR3 is 18 amino acids long. Germline-derived CDR1 and CDR2 are SGHAT and FQDESV (reference sequence). As DNA, the CDR3 is TGTGCCAGCAGCTACCCCCACCGAGCAGGGCCCTCCTACAATGAGCAGTTCTTC. It yields the protein CASSYPHRAGPSYNEQFF.

The rearrangement uses TRBV11-2 and TRBJ2-1; tentatively, D is TRBD2 (6 bases). This CDR3 is 13 amino acids long. Looked up from germline, CDR1 is SGHAT and CDR2 is FQNNGV. The V gene lost 5 bases and the J gene lost 12 bases, with 17 bases spanning the gap. CDR3 in DNA: TGTGCCAGCAGCCCCGTGCGGGACTCCCGGCAGTTCTTC. Protein sequence: CASSPVRDSRQFF.

The chain recombines TRBV3-1 with TRBJ2-7; 9 bases are shared with TRBD2. V lost 3 bases to trimming and J lost 6 bases; unmatched junction nucleotides: 6. In germline, CDR1 is LGHDT, CDR2 YNNKEL (reference sequence). This CDR3 contains 14 residues. DNA for the CDR3: TGTGCCAGCAGCCATCGCGGGGGGGCCTTCGAGCAGTACTTC. This translates into CASSHRGGAFEQYF.

The J gene is TRBJ1-5, the V gene TRBV3-1, with D uncertain. V lost 0 bases, J lost 10 bases, and 10 bases lay in between. CDR3 length equals 13 residues. The germline CDR1 and CDR2 sequences are LGHDT and YNNKEL (reference sequence). This CDR3 reads CASSQDLADPQHF. In nucleotides, the CDR3 is TGTGCCAGCAGCCAAGATCTGGCGGATCCCCAGCATTTT.

This clonotype turned up a few times. The V gene is TRBV5-1, the J gene TRBJ1-1; D gene unclear. Germline values: CDR1 SGHRS, CDR2 YFSETQ. V was shortened by 3 bases and J by 2 bases, with 8 bases between the two germline ends. The CDR3 covers 13 residues. DNA of the CDR3: TGCGCCAGCAGCTCCACACAAAACACTGAAGCTTTCTTT. The encoded protein is CASSSTQNTEAFF.

The chain joins TRBV20-1 to TRBJ2-7, with D maybe TRBD2 (5 bases). V was shortened by 8 bases and J by 4 bases, with 27 bases between the two germline ends. Germline-derived CDR1 and CDR2 are DFQATT and SNEGSKA (reference sequence). There are 16 residues in the CDR3. The CDR3 protein is CSPMRVISGIRYEQYF. DNA for the CDR3: TGCAGTCCTATGCGGGTTATCTCCGGGATACGGTACGAGCAGTACTTC.

The chain uses TRBV15 and TRBJ1-1; no definite D call. V dropped 1 base and J dropped 5 bases, with 8 bases sitting between them. The V gene's germline CDR1 is LNHNV and CDR2 YYDKDF (reference sequence). The CDR3 has 13 residues. The CDR3 sequence is CATSRAPPTEAFF. For the CDR3, the DNA is TGTGCCACCAGCAGAGCGCCGCCGACTGAAGCTTTCTTT.

The rearrangement uses TRBV7-2 and TRBJ1-1; TRBD1 is a possible D gene (6 bases). The germline V gene encodes CDR1 SGHTA and CDR2 FQGNSA. The CDR3 consists of 14 residues. Deletions cut 3 bases from V and 4 bases from J, with 12 bases between. The CDR3, as DNA: TGTGCCAGCAGCTTTCAGAGCAGGGGCACTGAAGCTTTCTTT. Amino acids: CASSFQSRGTEAFF.

The CDR3 DNA follows: TGTGCCAGCAGTCCGAGACAGTTATACCAAGAGACCCAGTACTTC. Its translation is CASSPRQLYQETQYF. The chain joins TRBV27 to TRBJ2-5; the D gene is possibly TRBD1 (5 bases). In germline, CDR1 is MNHEY, CDR2 SMNVEV (reference sequence). V lost 5 bases, J lost 0 bases, and 13 bases lay in between. This CDR3 region has 15 residues.

The chain uses TRBV18 and TRBJ2-7; D is possibly TRBD2 (6 bases). This CDR3 has 15 amino acids. The V end lost 2 bases, the J end lost 6 bases, and 17 bases lay between the germline ends. CDR1 is KGHSH, CDR2 LQKENI, per germline. CDR3 loop: CASSPSGVPSSEQYF. Here the CDR3 DNA reads TGTGCCAGCTCACCATCGGGGGTCCCCAGCAGCGAGCAGTACTTC.

This rearrangement joins TRBV28 to TRBJ2-5; possible D gene TRBD2, 5 bases. Per germline, CDR1 MDHEN and CDR2 SYDVKM. The V end was cut by 6 bases, the J end by 1 base, with 15 bases between. The CDR3 covers 15 residues. CDR3 region: CASRDWGKRQETQYF. The CDR3 nucleotides are TGTGCCAGCAGGGACTGGGGTAAACGCCAAGAGACCCAGTACTTC.

The chain uses TRBV18 and TRBJ1-1; TRBD1 is a possible D gene (6 bases). Germline V gene data show CDR1 as KGHSH and CDR2 as LQKENI. There are 14 residues in the CDR3. V gave up 2 bases and J gave up 1 base, with 8 bases separating them. The CDR3 sequence is CASSPVTGNTEAFF. For the CDR3, the DNA is TGTGCCAGCTCACCAGTGACAGGGAACACTGAAGCTTTCTTT.

The chain employs TRBV10-3 and TRBJ2-3, with D perhaps TRBD1 (5 bases). Trimming shortened V by 2 bases and J by 2 bases, and 14 bases separated the two germline ends. CDR3 length: 16 residues. The germline CDR1 and CDR2 sequences are ENHRY and SYGVKD. The CDR3 DNA reads as TGTGCCATCAGTGAGATTAGTGGACACCCCACAGATACGCAGTATTTT. Its protein is CAISEISGHPTDTQYF.

This chain links TRBV28 with TRBJ2-7; D unclear. CDR1 and CDR2 from the germline V gene are MDHEN and SYDVKM. The CDR3 consists of 14 residues. Trimming stripped 5 bases from V and 5 bases from J, with 16 bases between. The CDR3 bases are TGTGCCAGCAGTGCACCTCCCGGACGGCACGAGCAGTACTTC. Its translation: CASSAPPGRHEQYF. The variable domain in full, with the rest retrieved from reference TRBV28 and TRBJ2-7, is DVKVTQSSRYLVKRTGEKVFLECVQDMDHENMFWYRQDPGLGLRLIYFSYDVKMKEKGDIPEGYSVSREKKERFSLILESASTNQTSMYLCASSAPPGRHEQYFGPGTRLTVT.

This clonotype has more than one count but fewer than ten. The genes are TRBV7-2 and TRBJ2-1; 7 nucleotides align to TRBD1. The CDR3 runs 16 residues. V shed 1 base and J 7 bases; nucleotides not matched to a gene: 10. Germline V lookup: CDR1 SGHTA, CDR2 FQGNSA. As DNA, the CDR3 is TGTGCCAGCAGCTTAGTTGGGAAGGGGGCTGGGAATGAGCAGTTCTTC. Translation gives CASSLVGKGAGNEQFF.

The chain carries TRBV7-6 and TRBJ2-2; no clear D gene. Trimming stripped 5 bases from V and 0 bases from J, with 7 bases between. Germline lookup yields CDR1 SGHVS and CDR2 FNYEAQ. This CDR3 has 14 amino acids. The CDR3 sequence is CASSETTNTGELFF. CDR3 sequence (DNA): TGTGCCAGCAGCGAAACGACGAACACCGGGGAGCTGTTTTTT.